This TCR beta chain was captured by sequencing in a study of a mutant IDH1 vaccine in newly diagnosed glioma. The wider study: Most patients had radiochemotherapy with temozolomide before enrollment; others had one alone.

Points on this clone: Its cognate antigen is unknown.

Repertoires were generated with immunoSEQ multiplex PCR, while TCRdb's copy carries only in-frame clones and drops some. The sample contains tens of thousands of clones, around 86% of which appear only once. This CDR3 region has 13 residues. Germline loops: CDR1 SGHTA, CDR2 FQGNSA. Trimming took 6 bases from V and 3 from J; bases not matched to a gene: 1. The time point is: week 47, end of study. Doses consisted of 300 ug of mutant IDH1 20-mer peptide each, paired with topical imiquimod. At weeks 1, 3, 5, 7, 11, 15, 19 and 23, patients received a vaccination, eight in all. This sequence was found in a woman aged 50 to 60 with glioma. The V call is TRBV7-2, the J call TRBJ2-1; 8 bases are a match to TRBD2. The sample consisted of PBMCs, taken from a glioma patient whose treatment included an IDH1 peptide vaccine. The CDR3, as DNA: TGTGCCAGCAGAGGGACTAGCTACAATGAGCAGTTCTTC. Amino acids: CASRGTSYNEQFF.